This T cell receptor (beta chain) was documented in a study of T cell repertoires in cytomegalovirus infection. Turning to the study itself: Carrying CMV and the relevant HLA type showed in public TCR beta signatures. Study results and limitations: Summed frequency of shared TCR beta families picked out CMV carriers who also had the relevant HLA. Predominance within the ex vivo response was attributable to HLA-C-restricted CMV-specific TCR beta clonotypes.

One entry per CDR3 protein results from TCRdb running MiXCR on the reads. The sample contains 350,000 to 550,000 distinct CDR3 sequences, 30% to 40% of which appear only once. Germline V lookup: CDR1 SEHNR, CDR2 FQNEAQ (reference sequence). The CDR3 length is 12 residues. V was pared by 5 bases and J by 10 bases, with 12 bases between. Regarding this clonotype: The antigen is undetermined.

The V and J genes are TRBV7-9 and TRBJ2-1, with D possibly being TRBD1 (5 bases). The origin of this receptor is a human donor in good health (CMV status not recorded). Some clones in this sample may be carry-over from other donors' samples. Sequencing was carried out using PBMCs. Here the CDR3 reads CASSADTREQFF. The CDR3 nucleotides are TGTGCCAGCAGCGCGGACACTCGGGAGCAGTTCTTC.